This is a list of T cell receptor beta chains from one sample in a study of identical twins. TCRdb re-analysed the 5' RACE reads in MiXCR, keeping a single row per CDR3 protein. The sample has 1.5 million to 2 million distinct CDR3 sequences; roughly a third are singletons. Specimen: cord blood. These receptors came from a newborn girl in good health. Both conserved end residues are part of each CDR3. Each record gives: clone size, D gene, V gene, J gene, CDR3 DNA, CDR3 protein. A D gene is named only where the DNA matches it firmly. Size is omitted from some rows. Given values are once, few, many or a class for expanded clones.

.	TRBD1	TRBV12-3/TRBV12-4	TRBJ1-5	TGTGCCAGCAGTCAATCCGGGACAGGGAGGTCTTTCGATCAGCCCCAGCATTTT	CASSQSGTGRSFDQPQHF
few	TRBD2	TRBV5-1	TRBJ2-1	TGCGCCAGCAGCACCCTAGCGGGAGGGCTTAATGAGCAGTTCTTC	CASSTLAGGLNEQFF
few	.	TRBV21-1	TRBJ1-5	TGTGCCAGCACCCCGCTCCGGGACAGCAATCTTGGCAATCAGCCCCAGCATTTT	CASTPLRDSNLGNQPQHF
.	TRBD1	TRBV24-1	TRBJ2-3	TGTGCCACCAGTGGAAAGGGGACAGGGAGTACAGATACGCAGTATTTT	CATSGKGTGSTDTQYF
few	.	TRBV20-1	TRBJ2-4	TGCAGTTGCTTGTCGGGAGCCAAAAACATTCAGTACTTC	CSCLSGAKNIQYF
few	.	TRBV5-1	TRBJ1-1	TGCGCCAGCAGCTTGGGGGCGGCAGGAGGGTCCACTGAAGCTTTCTTT	CASSLGAAGGSTEAFF
.	.	TRBV25-1	TRBJ1-2	TGTGCCAGCAGTGACAACGGGGGGACCCCCTATGGCTACACCTTC	CASSDNGGTPYGYTF
.	TRBD2	TRBV28	TRBJ2-1	TGTGCCAGCAGTTTATCATTCGGGAGGGGGCAGTTCTTC	CASSLSFGRGQFF
few	.	TRBV3-1	TRBJ1-5	TGTGCCAGCAGCCAAACAGACAATCAGCCCCAGCATTTT	CASSQTDNQPQHF
.	.	TRBV9	TRBJ2-2	TGTGCCAGCAGCCCATCCCCCGACAGTAGTGGCGGGGAGCTGTTTTTT	CASSPSPDSSGGELFF
.	.	TRBV7-9	TRBJ2-4	TGTGCCAGCAGCTTAGCCCGGGACTTTCTAGCCAAAAACATTCAGTACTTC	CASSLARDFLAKNIQYF
.	.	TRBV15	TRBJ1-6	TGTGCCACCAGCATCGCCGGGAGCTCCTATAATTCACCCCTCCACTTT	CATSIAGSSYNSPLHF
.	.	TRBV18	TRBJ2-7	TGTGCCAGCTCACCCTGGGACGATCCCTACGAGCAGTACTTC	CASSPWDDPYEQYF
.	TRBD1	TRBV7-9	TRBJ1-1	TGTGCCAGCAGCTTAGGGACAGGGGGCTTTCATGAAGCTTTCTTT	CASSLGTGGFHEAFF
.	.	TRBV6-9	TRBJ2-7	TGTGCCAGCAGTTGGGGGGACCCGGCGGCGCGGGAGCAGTACTTC	CASSWGDPAAREQYF
few	.	TRBV6-2/TRBV6-3	TRBJ2-3	TGTGCCAGCAGTTACTCGATTTTTGCTAGTTCTAGCACAGATACGCAGTATTTT	CASSYSIFASSSTDTQYF
few	TRBD2	TRBV3-1	TRBJ2-7	TGTGCCAGCAGCCAAGTTGCGGGACTAGCGGGAGACGAGCAGTACTTC	CASSQVAGLAGDEQYF
.	.	TRBV10-3	TRBJ1-2	TGTGCCATCAAGACAGATTACTATGGCTACACCTTC	CAIKTDYYGYTF
many	.	TRBV21-1	TRBJ1-2	TGTGCCAGCCCCAGGAGCTGGTGTGGCTACACCTTC	CASPRSWCGYTF
.	TRBD2	TRBV9	TRBJ2-7	TGTGCCAGCAGCGTAGATCCAGCGGGAGTAAGGGAGCAGTACTTC	CASSVDPAGVREQYF